One and the same sample provided the 7 T cell receptor beta chains below, sequenced in a study of cytomegalovirus exposure and HLA in healthy donors. It was with 60 Vbeta and 13 Jbeta primers that the PCR ran. Profiling relied on immunoSEQ multiplex PCR, and the TCRdb table lists in-frame clones only, not all of them. This repertoire shows about 210,000 clones, 80% to 90% found once; its top ten account for 2.9%. The material sequenced was PBMCs. The receptors stem from a man aged 30-40 years in good health and CMV-seronegative.

The chain links TRBV28 to TRBJ2-3; 7 nucleotides line up with TRBD1. The germline CDR1 and CDR2 sequences are MDHEN and SYDVKM. This CDR3 spans 17 amino acids. V shed 6 bases, J shed 4 bases, and the junction held 16 bases outside the gene matches. The CDR3 DNA is TGTGCCAGCAGGTCACTCTTCAGGGGGTTGGAGGCAGATACGCAGTATTTT. Encoded protein: CASRSLFRGLEADTQYF. The whole variable domain, remainder taken from reference TRBV28 and TRBJ2-3, is DVKVTQSSRYLVKRTGEKVFLECVQDMDHENMFWYRQDPGLGLRLIYFSYDVKMKEKGDIPEGYSVSREKKERFSLILESASTNQTSMYLCASRSLFRGLEADTQYFGPGTRLTVL.

The gene calls are TRBV7-3 and TRBJ1-3; tentatively, D is TRBD1 (5 bases). CDR1 SGHTA and CDR2 FQGTGA come from the germline V gene. Trimming shortened V by 1 base and J by 1 base, and 11 bases separated the two germline ends. The CDR3 is 16 residues long. The CDR3 protein is CASSLKPAGSGNTIYF. Here the CDR3 DNA reads TGTGCCAGCAGCTTAAAGCCGGCAGGGTCTGGAAACACCATATATTTT.

In its sample, this clone was seen once. The chain is built from TRBV27 and TRBJ2-3; 7 nucleotides agree with TRBD2. CDR3 length: 15 residues. CDR1 MNHEY and CDR2 SMNVEV come from the germline V gene (reference sequence). The ends lost 4 bases at V and 4 bases at J; junction bases unmatched: 8. This CDR3 is CASSSWGGRADTQYF. The DNA of the CDR3 is TGTGCCAGCAGTTCCTGGGGGGGTAGGGCAGATACGCAGTATTTT.

Note on this clone: The same CDR3 arises from other DNA sequences in this sample as well. J is TRBJ2-1 and V is TRBV5-1, with 7 bases identical to TRBD2. V lost 2 bases to trimming and J lost 4 bases; unmatched junction nucleotides: 12. Germline V gives CDR1 SGHRS, CDR2 YFSETQ. CDR3 length: 17 residues. The CDR3 DNA reads TGCGCCAGCAGCTTTAGTTCTTTAGGCGGGGGTTACAATGAGCAGTTCTTC. It is translated as CASSFSSLGGGYNEQFF. The whole variable domain, remainder taken from reference TRBV5-1 and TRBJ2-1, is KAGVTQTPRYLIKTRGQQVTLSCSPISGHRSVSWYQQTPGQGLQFLFEYFSETQRNKGNFPGRFSGRQFSNSRSEMNVSTLELGDSALYLCASSFSSLGGGYNEQFFGPGTRLTVL.

V usage is TRBV5-1 and J usage is TRBJ2-1, with TRBD2 identical over 11 bases. Per germline, CDR1 SGHRS and CDR2 YFSETQ. The CDR3 spans 16 residues. J was trimmed by 5 bases and V by 0 bases; bases with no gene match: 4. CDR3 bases: TGCGCCAGCAGCTTGGCTAGCGGGGGGAGTGACAATGAGCAGTTCTTC. Protein sequence: CASSLASGGSDNEQFF.

The genes are TRBV7-2 and TRBJ1-5; tentative D call: TRBD1 (6 bases). Germline values: CDR1 SGHTA, CDR2 FQGNSA. With 1 base removed from V and 7 bases from J, the gap between germline ends came to 17 bases. The CDR3 is made up of 16 amino acids. Written as DNA, the CDR3 is TGTGCCAGCAGCTTAGGGGGTCGGGGGGCAGGGCAGCCCCAGCATTTT. Amino acid sequence: CASSLGGRGAGQPQHF. The full variable domain, with the rest looked up from reference TRBV7-2 and TRBJ1-5, is GAGVSQSPSNKVTEKGKDVELRCDPISGHTALYWYRQSLGQGLEFLIYFQGNSAPDKSGLPSDRFSAERTGGSVSTLTIQRTQQEDSAVYLCASSLGGRGAGQPQHFGDGTRLSIL.

This chain uses TRBV7-6 with TRBJ1-6, with D perhaps matching TRBD1 (5 bases). Deletions cut 1 base from V and 10 bases from J, with 11 bases between. Germline CDR1 SGHVS, CDR2 FNYEAQ. The CDR3 spans 14 residues. The CDR3 region is CASSLVREGSPLHF. CDR3 coding DNA: TGTGCCAGCAGCTTAGTCCGGGAGGGGTCACCCCTCCACTTT.